This entry features one T cell receptor (beta chain) sequence. The data were taken from a study of blood T cell repertoires in COVID-19. Germline V CDR1 and CDR2: SNHLY, FYNNEI. CDR3 length: 16 residues. V dropped 4 bases and J dropped 2; count of bases not matched to a gene: 9. As originally analysed: Reference gene primer amplification yielded estimated nucleated cell counts. Only in-frame clones appear in the TCRdb table, and some are missing; sequencing was by immunoSEQ multiplex PCR. V, J and clone size were drawn from that table, and D and trimming were deduced from the DNA. The sample comprises some 20,000 clones, around nine tenths of which are singletons, and 11% rests with the top ten.

Source material: peripheral blood. This receptor was obtained from a human donor in a cohort sampled during active COVID-19. J is TRBJ1-1 and V is TRBV2, with 8 bases lining up with TRBD1. CDR3 residues: CASSGPGQGGNTEAFF. CDR3 nucleotide sequence: TGTGCCAGCAGTGGTCCCGGACAGGGCGGAAACACTGAAGCTTTCTTT.